Listed below are T cell receptor beta chains from one sample, sequenced in a study of response to subunit inactivated influenza vaccine. TCRdb re-analysed the RT-PCR reads in MiXCR, keeping a single row per CDR3 protein. The table lists about 540,000 distinct CDR3 sequences, about 14% of them singletons. The sequenced sample was PBMCs from blood, obtained roughly 12 days after vaccination. The receptors were sampled from a middle-aged man who received an inactivated influenza vaccine. Both conserved end residues are part of each CDR3. Each record gives: D gene, J gene, V gene, clone size, CDR3 DNA, CDR3 protein. D genes are given only for firm matches. Size values are once, few and many counts, or a class for expanded clones, and some rows have none.

TRBD2 | TRBJ2-5 | TRBV10-3 | many | TGTGCCATCAGTGAGGTTAGCGGGGGGTCGTACCAAGAGACCCAGTACTTC | CAISEVSGGSYQETQYF
- | TRBJ1-2 | TRBV2 | - | TGTGCCAGCAGTGATCTGGGAGGTTTCTATGGCTACACCTTC | CASSDLGGFYGYTF
- | TRBJ2-7 | TRBV11-2 | many | TGTGCCAGCAGCTCGAAAAGTTCGGCAGGGGCTTATCTGGGCTACGAGCAGTACTTC | CASSSKSSAGAYLGYEQYF
- | TRBJ2-3 | TRBV4-3 | many | TGCGCCAGCAGCCAAGAATACCCGGGACACCAAACGGATACGCAGTATTTT | CASSQEYPGHQTDTQYF
TRBD2 | TRBJ2-1 | TRBV18 | many | TGTGCCAGCTTGGGACAGCAAACGGGACTAGCGGCCCCCGCTACGAACAATGAGCAGTTCTTC | CASLGQQTGLAAPATNNEQFF
- | TRBJ1-5 | TRBV5-1 | few | TGCGCCAGCAGTCCCGGACGGTACAATCAGCCCCAGCATTTT | CASSPGRYNQPQHF
- | TRBJ2-7 | TRBV28 | few | TGTGCCAGCACCCGATCACCCTACGAGCAGTACTTC | CASTRSPYEQYF
- | TRBJ2-5 | TRBV12-3/TRBV12-4 | many | TGTGCCAGCAGTTTAAATGCGGGCGAGACCCAGTACTTC | CASSLNAGETQYF
TRBD1 | TRBJ1-5 | TRBV20-1 | - | TGCAGTGCTTTCGACAGGGGAGGCAATCAGCCCCAGCATTTT | CSAFDRGGNQPQHF
- | TRBJ2-3 | TRBV25-1 | few | TGTGCCAGCAGTGTTCCCCTGGGGGATACGCAGTATTTT | CASSVPLGDTQYF
- | TRBJ2-7 | TRBV6-1 | - | TGTGCCAGCAGTGAAGCGCCCGCGCCAGTCGAGCAGTACTTC | CASSEAPAPVEQYF
- | TRBJ2-1 | TRBV29-1 | few | TGCAGCGTTGTTCCCAGGGACTACAATGAGCAGTTCTTC | CSVVPRDYNEQFF
TRBD2 | TRBJ2-1 | TRBV5-1 | - | TGCGCCAGCAGCTTGTGGCCCCTAGCGGGGGACAATGAGCAGTTCTTC | CASSLWPLAGDNEQFF
- | TRBJ1-1 | TRBV29-1 | many | TGCAGCGCCGGGGGACGAATGAACACTGAAGCTTTCTTT | CSAGGRMNTEAFF
- | TRBJ1-4 | TRBV12-3/TRBV12-4 | few | TGTGCCAGCAGTTTATCAGCGAGGGGTCTTTGGACTAATGAAAAACTGTTTTTT | CASSLSARGLWTNEKLFF
- | TRBJ2-5 | TRBV18 | - | TGTGCCAGCTCACCACCGGGGGGTCCAGAGACCCAGTACTTC | CASSPPGGPETQYF
TRBD1 | TRBJ1-3 | TRBV9 | - | TGTGCCAGCAGCGTAGCGGGGGGACAGCTCTCTGGAAACACCATATATTTT | CASSVAGGQLSGNTIYF
- | TRBJ2-2 | TRBV24-1 | few | TGTGCCACCAGTGATTCCCAGAGGACGGCGAACACCGGGGAGCTGTTTTTT | CATSDSQRTANTGELFF
- | TRBJ2-6 | TRBV5-1 | once | TGCGCCAGCAGCACCGTACCGGGGACTGGGGCCAACGTCCTGACTTTC | CASSTVPGTGANVLTF
TRBD2 | TRBJ2-7 | TRBV20-1 | - | TGCAGTGCTCCCGGGACTAGCGGGGGCTACTACGAGCAGTACTTC | CSAPGTSGGYYEQYF
- | TRBJ2-7 | TRBV7-9 | few | TGTGCCAGCAGCTTTCTCCCCCACTCCTACGAGCAGTACTTC | CASSFLPHSYEQYF
TRBD1 | TRBJ2-3 | TRBV28 | many | TGTGCCGGATCGAGGACAGGGTACTCCACAGATACGCAGTATTTT | CAGSRTGYSTDTQYF
- | TRBJ1-2 | TRBV29-1 | - | TGCAGCGTTGCCGGGACTGATGGCTACACCTTC | CSVAGTDGYTF
- | TRBJ2-7 | TRBV29-1 | - | TGCAGCATTACCGAGGGGGGCTACGAGCAGTACTTC | CSITEGGYEQYF
- | TRBJ1-5 | TRBV19 | few | TGTGCCAGTAGTATCAAGGACGGGCAGCCCCAGCATTTT | CASSIKDGQPQHF
- | TRBJ2-1 | TRBV14 | few | TGTGCCAGCAGCCTCTCGGCGTGGAACAATGAGCAGTTCTTC | CASSLSAWNNEQFF
TRBD2 | TRBJ2-1 | TRBV3-1 | many | TGTGCCAGCAGCCAAGGGGAGGGCCGTTACAATGAGCAGTTCTTC | CASSQGEGRYNEQFF